Listed below are T cell receptor beta chains from one sample, sequenced in a study of blood T cell repertoires in COVID-19. The method was immunoSEQ multiplex PCR; TCRdb's version includes in-frame clones alone and lacks a portion of them. The repertoire holds about 150,000 clones, more than 65% seen once, with roughly a tenth in the top ten. The specimen was peripheral blood. The source is an elderly woman with active or convalescent COVID-19. Each CDR3 is given with its conserved first and last residue. Each record gives: V gene, J gene, D gene, clone size, CDR3 DNA, CDR3 protein. D genes are given only for firm matches. Size values are once, few and many counts, or a class for expanded clones, and some rows have none.

V gene: TRBV6-5
J gene: TRBJ1-5
D gene: NA
clone size: NA
CDR3 DNA: TGTGCCAGCAACCACAGGGTCCTCAATCAGCCCCAGCATTTT
CDR3 protein: CASNHRVLNQPQHF

V gene: TRBV18
J gene: TRBJ1-5
D gene: TRBD1
clone size: NA
CDR3 DNA: TGTGCCAGCTCATCCGGACAGGGGAGCAATCAGCCCCAGCATTTT
CDR3 protein: CASSSGQGSNQPQHF

V gene: TRBV11-2
J gene: TRBJ1-2
D gene: NA
clone size: NA
CDR3 DNA: TGTGCCAGCAGCTCGGGTGCGGGGCGGTATGGCTACACCTTC
CDR3 protein: CASSSGAGRYGYTF

V gene: TRBV13
J gene: TRBJ2-2
D gene: NA
clone size: NA
CDR3 DNA: TGTGCCAGCAACGCCGGCGGGGAGCTGTTTTTT
CDR3 protein: CASNAGGELFF

V gene: TRBV7-2
J gene: TRBJ1-6
D gene: TRBD1
clone size: once
CDR3 DNA: TGTGCCAGCAGCTCCCGGACGGGACAGGGTTCACCCCTCCACTTT
CDR3 protein: CASSSRTGQGSPLHF

V gene: TRBV5-1
J gene: TRBJ2-4
D gene: NA
clone size: NA
CDR3 DNA: TGCGCCAGCAGCCGTGTTAGCCAAAATGGCATTCAGTACTTC
CDR3 protein: CASSRVSQNGIQYF

V gene: TRBV6-5
J gene: TRBJ2-2
D gene: NA
clone size: NA
CDR3 DNA: TGTGCCAGCAGCTCGGACTATGTAGGGTCCGGGGAGCTGTTTTTT
CDR3 protein: CASSSDYVGSGELFF

V gene: TRBV5-3
J gene: TRBJ1-5
D gene: NA
clone size: NA
CDR3 DNA: TGTGCCAGAAGCTCGTATATAATTAGCAATCAGCCCCAGCATTTT
CDR3 protein: CARSSYIISNQPQHF

V gene: TRBV7-2
J gene: TRBJ2-2
D gene: NA
clone size: NA
CDR3 DNA: TGTGCCAGCAGCTTATCAGGGCCGAACACCGGGGAGCTGTTTTTT
CDR3 protein: CASSLSGPNTGELFF

V gene: TRBV7-3
J gene: TRBJ2-7
D gene: NA
clone size: few
CDR3 DNA: TGTGCCAGCAGCTGGGGCCCTGGAAACGAGCAGTACTTC
CDR3 protein: CASSWGPGNEQYF

V gene: TRBV6-5
J gene: TRBJ2-3
D gene: NA
clone size: NA
CDR3 DNA: TGTGCCAGCAGTTACTTGGGGACTCGTAGCACAGATACGCAGTATTTT
CDR3 protein: CASSYLGTRSTDTQYF

V gene: TRBV2
J gene: TRBJ2-1
D gene: TRBD2
clone size: NA
CDR3 DNA: TGTGCCAGCAGTCAGGCGGGGGGCCCGTTCTTC
CDR3 protein: CASSQAGGPFF

V gene: TRBV7-3
J gene: TRBJ2-3
D gene: TRBD2
clone size: NA
CDR3 DNA: TGTGCCAGCAGCTTAAGTCGGGCGGGACTAGCGGCGCAGTATTTT
CDR3 protein: CASSLSRAGLAAQYF

V gene: TRBV7-9
J gene: TRBJ2-7
D gene: NA
clone size: NA
CDR3 DNA: TGTGCCAGCAGCTTAGGGGCCCCCTACGAGCAGTACTTC
CDR3 protein: CASSLGAPYEQYF

V gene: TRBV19
J gene: TRBJ1-5
D gene: NA
clone size: few
CDR3 DNA: TGTGCCAGTAGTATGGGCAGGGTTTCCAATCAGCCCCAGCATTTT
CDR3 protein: CASSMGRVSNQPQHF

V gene: TRBV23-1
J gene: TRBJ2-7
D gene: NA
clone size: once
CDR3 DNA: TGCGCCAGCAGTCAATCTTTTCGCGGCTGTTACTCCTACGAGCAGTACTTC
CDR3 protein: CASSQSFRGCYSYEQYF

V gene: TRBV11-2
J gene: TRBJ2-4
D gene: TRBD2
clone size: NA
CDR3 DNA: TGTGCCAGCAGCCCACGACTAGCGGGAGTTGACAAAAACATTCAGTACTTC
CDR3 protein: CASSPRLAGVDKNIQYF

V gene: TRBV7-3
J gene: TRBJ1-2
D gene: TRBD1
clone size: NA
CDR3 DNA: TGTGCCAGCAGCTCAGGACAGGGGGCTAACTATGGCTACACCTTC
CDR3 protein: CASSSGQGANYGYTF

V gene: TRBV7-6
J gene: TRBJ2-7
D gene: NA
clone size: NA
CDR3 DNA: TGTGCCAGCAGCATTACAGGGAGAGGGTACGAGCAGTACTTC
CDR3 protein: CASSITGRGYEQYF

V gene: TRBV21-1
J gene: TRBJ2-1
D gene: NA
clone size: NA
CDR3 DNA: TGTGCCAGCAGCCGTGACGGACAGGCGGGTTCCTACAATGAGCAGTTCTTC
CDR3 protein: CASSRDGQAGSYNEQFF

V gene: TRBV9
J gene: TRBJ2-1
D gene: NA
clone size: NA
CDR3 DNA: TGTGCCAGCAGCGTAGTCGGAGCTAGCTTGGATGAGCAGTTCTTC
CDR3 protein: CASSVVGASLDEQFF

V gene: TRBV10-1
J gene: TRBJ1-3
D gene: TRBD1
clone size: NA
CDR3 DNA: TGCGCCAGCACCGAGTCGCTGGGACAGGGAACAATCTCTGGAAACACCATATATTTT
CDR3 protein: CASTESLGQGTISGNTIYF

V gene: TRBV5-1
J gene: TRBJ1-6
D gene: TRBD1
clone size: NA
CDR3 DNA: TGCGCCAGCAGCTTGGCCTCAGGGGGGAATTCACCCCTCCACTTT
CDR3 protein: CASSLASGGNSPLHF

V gene: TRBV6-1
J gene: TRBJ1-2
D gene: NA
clone size: NA
CDR3 DNA: TGTGCCAGCAGTGACAGGGTTGGATATGGCTACACCTTC
CDR3 protein: CASSDRVGYGYTF

V gene: TRBV20-1
J gene: TRBJ1-2
D gene: NA
clone size: NA
CDR3 DNA: TGCAGTGCTGACACGGGGTATGGCTACACCTTC
CDR3 protein: CSADTGYGYTF

V gene: TRBV5-4
J gene: TRBJ2-5
D gene: TRBD1
clone size: NA
CDR3 DNA: TGTGCCAGCAGCTCGATCGACAGGGCGGGGACCCAGTACTTC
CDR3 protein: CASSSIDRAGTQYF

V gene: TRBV4-1
J gene: TRBJ2-3
D gene: NA
clone size: NA
CDR3 DNA: TGCGCCAGCAGTCGCCGGGACATGCCAGAACGCGGTACGCAGTATTTT
CDR3 protein: CASSRRDMPERGTQYF

V gene: TRBV19
J gene: TRBJ2-7
D gene: TRBD2
clone size: NA
CDR3 DNA: TGTGCCAGTAGTATAGATCACGCGGGACTAGCGGTGGGCTACGAGCAGTACTTC
CDR3 protein: CASSIDHAGLAVGYEQYF

V gene: TRBV27
J gene: TRBJ2-5
D gene: NA
clone size: NA
CDR3 DNA: TGTGCCAGCAGTTTACGACAGCCGCCGTACCAAGAGACCCAGTACTTC
CDR3 protein: CASSLRQPPYQETQYF

V gene: TRBV20-1
J gene: TRBJ1-1
D gene: NA
clone size: NA
CDR3 DNA: TGCAGTGCTAGTTCGGGGAACACTGAAGCTTTCTTT
CDR3 protein: CSASSGNTEAFF

V gene: TRBV15
J gene: TRBJ2-5
D gene: TRBD2
clone size: NA
CDR3 DNA: TGTGCCACCAGCAGACTAAATAGCGGGAGGGCAGAAGAGACCCAGTACTTC
CDR3 protein: CATSRLNSGRAEETQYF

V gene: TRBV29-1
J gene: TRBJ2-3
D gene: NA
clone size: NA
CDR3 DNA: TGCAGCGTTGAAGATCGGGGCACAGATACGCAGTATTTT
CDR3 protein: CSVEDRGTDTQYF

V gene: TRBV28
J gene: TRBJ2-1
D gene: NA
clone size: NA
CDR3 DNA: TGTGCCAACCGGCCCTCGCGGGGTTGGAGCAGAGAGCAGTTCTTC
CDR3 protein: CANRPSRGWSREQFF

V gene: TRBV6-2/TRBV6-3
J gene: TRBJ1-1
D gene: NA
clone size: NA
CDR3 DNA: TGTGCCAGCAGTTCCTTGCAGTCCACTGAAGCTTTCTTT
CDR3 protein: CASSSLQSTEAFF

V gene: TRBV12-3/TRBV12-4
J gene: TRBJ2-5
D gene: NA
clone size: NA
CDR3 DNA: TGTGCCAGCAGTCCCCAGGGGACCCAGTACTTC
CDR3 protein: CASSPQGTQYF

V gene: TRBV7-9
J gene: TRBJ2-1
D gene: TRBD1
clone size: NA
CDR3 DNA: TGTGCCAGCAGCCACCGGGACAGAGGAAATGAGCAGTTCTTC
CDR3 protein: CASSHRDRGNEQFF

V gene: TRBV28
J gene: TRBJ1-1
D gene: NA
clone size: NA
CDR3 DNA: TGTGCCAGCAGTTTGAGGTCCTCTTTTTGGGCTTTCTTT
CDR3 protein: CASSLRSSFWAFF

V gene: TRBV21-1
J gene: TRBJ2-1
D gene: NA
clone size: NA
CDR3 DNA: TGTGCCAGCGGAGGCACTAGCGGGATGTACAATGAGCAGTTCTTC
CDR3 protein: CASGGTSGMYNEQFF

V gene: TRBV15
J gene: TRBJ1-4
D gene: NA
clone size: NA
CDR3 DNA: TGTGCCACCAGCAGAGTGACAGATAGGGAAAAACTGTTTTTT
CDR3 protein: CATSRVTDREKLFF

V gene: TRBV7-9
J gene: TRBJ1-1
D gene: NA
clone size: NA
CDR3 DNA: TGTGCCAGCAGCTTAGCGCGGCCGGTGAACACTGAAGCTTTCTTT
CDR3 protein: CASSLARPVNTEAFF

V gene: TRBV7-6
J gene: TRBJ1-1
D gene: TRBD1
clone size: NA
CDR3 DNA: TGTGCCAGCAGCCAAAACCGGGACAGGGGTGAAGCTTTCTTT
CDR3 protein: CASSQNRDRGEAFF

V gene: TRBV15
J gene: TRBJ2-1
D gene: NA
clone size: NA
CDR3 DNA: TGTGCCACCAGCGGGGGCAGAGGTTCAGCGGGAATACCGCCTCGCTACAATGAGCAGTTCTTC
CDR3 protein: CATSGGRGSAGIPPRYNEQFF